This record covers a single T cell receptor (beta chain). Its antigen is not yet known. Base qualities are not at hand, and no much larger clone is one base apart. The receptor library was made with PCR. Sequencing instrument: Illumina HiSeq 4000. High-throughput sequencing was used to profile the TCR beta-chain CDR3 region of each patient. The study's own analysis went as follows. The researchers built a classifier to tell apart papillary thyroid cancer patients with distant metastasis, based on CDR3 differences among clinicopathological groups. The Shannon index was used to assess repertoire diversity, and the Morisita-Horn index was used to assess tumor-blood repertoire similarity. TCRdb took the public reads, trimmed them with fastp at Q25, ran MiXCR for clone calling and kept in-frame beta chains. The V and J calls shown here were made by TCRdb, not taken from the authors' results. In this sample the table shows about 41,000 clones, 20% to 25% of which occur a single time. The ten largest clones take up roughly 15% of the sample.

None of the patients had been given any treatment before thyroid surgery. Patient clinical samples collected from the early 2010s to the late 2010s were retrospectively analysed using T-cell receptor beta sequencing. These data are taken from a study of metastatic and nonmetastatic thyroid tumors (dated by TCRdb to between 2020 and 2021). Some background on the complete study: Repertoires were compared across peripheral blood and tumor or nodule tissue samples from malignant and benign thyroid patients.

Deletion took 6 bases off V and 1 base off J, with a span of 19 bases between the germline ends. The cysteine opens and the phenylalanine closes a CDR3 of 17 amino acids. The CDR3 DNA has 51 bases and is translated from base 1. What the study reported, not specific to this receptor: In both blood and tumor samples, malignant tumors were reported to have significantly higher TCR beta diversity than benign nodules.

The V gene is TRBV12-3 or TRBV12-4 and the J gene is TRBJ2-1; the D gene is possibly TRBD2, with 6 bases matching. Sequencing was carried out using tumor tissue. The receptor comes from a female donor with papillary thyroid cancer or a benign thyroid nodule (not recorded which). Some clones in this sample may be carry-over from other donors' samples. The sequenced DNA: TGTGCCAGCAGGGATCCCCGACTAGTAGAGTCCTACAATGAGCAGTTCTTC. This sequence encodes CASRDPRLVESYNEQFF.